The next 24 T cell receptor beta chains were all read from a single sample in a study of neoadjuvant anti-PD-1 for oral cavity cancer. Using immunoSEQ multiplex PCR, the repertoire was profiled, and TCRdb retains in-frame clones only, with some absent. The repertoire holds tens of thousands of clones, with approximately 87% as singletons. Described time point: after neoadjuvant nivolumab, at surgical resection. Sample: PBMCs, taken after nivolumab (anti-PD-1) treatment. Source of these receptors: a person between 40 and 80 years old with oral cavity squamous cell carcinoma.

The V gene is TRBV6-5, the J gene TRBJ2-3, with 8 nucleotides matching TRBD2. Germline values: CDR1 MNHEY, CDR2 SVGAGI. V gave up 5 bases and J gave up 5 bases; unmatched junction bases: 6. CDR3 length equals 14 residues. CDR3 region: CASSEGGLGDTQYF. In DNA, the CDR3 is TGTGCCAGCAGTGAAGGGGGACTAGGAGATACGCAGTATTTT.

The rearrangement joins TRBV2 to TRBJ2-1; 11 positions match TRBD2. In germline, CDR1 is SNHLY, CDR2 FYNNEI. The CDR3 consists of 16 residues. V dropped 4 bases and J dropped 7; count of bases not matched to a gene: 9. CDR3 residues: CASSASTSGIRNEQFF. The CDR3 DNA reads TGTGCCAGCAGTGCCTCGACTAGCGGGATTAGAAATGAGCAGTTCTTC. The variable domain in full, completed from reference TRBV2 and TRBJ2-1, reads EPEVTQTPSHQVTQMGQEVILRCVPISNHLYFYWYRQILGQKVEFLVSFYNNEISEKSEIFDDQFSVERPDGSNFTLKIRSTKLEDSAMYFCASSASTSGIRNEQFFGPGTRLTVL.

The chain carries TRBV29-1 and TRBJ2-3; D perhaps matches TRBD1 (5 bases). V was cut by 0 bases and J by 5 bases, with 6 bases left in between. Germline-derived CDR1 and CDR2 are SQVTM and ANQGSEA. This CDR3 has 12 residues. The CDR3 coding sequence is TGCAGCGTTGAAGATCAGGGAGATACGCAGTATTTT. Residues: CSVEDQGDTQYF.

This rearrangement joins TRBV28 to TRBJ1-4; 10 bases match TRBD1. Germline values: CDR1 MDHEN, CDR2 SYDVKM. CDR3 size: 15 residues. The V segment lost 4 bases and the J segment 6 bases; nucleotides outside the gene matches: 5. The CDR3 loop reads CASSSPTGGYEKLFF. The CDR3 coding sequence is TGTGCCAGCAGTTCTCCGACAGGGGGCTATGAAAAACTGTTTTTT.

The chain couples TRBV4-1 to TRBJ1-3; possible D gene TRBD1, 6 bases. V lost 3 bases and J 2 bases, leaving 20 bases between the germline ends. In germline, CDR1 is MGHRA, CDR2 YSYEKL. The CDR3 spans 18 residues. For the CDR3, the DNA is TGCGCCAGCAGCCATGGTTATAACAGGGTTAAAACTGGAAACACCATATATTTT. This gives the protein CASSHGYNRVKTGNTIYF.

The V gene is TRBV10-2, the J gene TRBJ2-3; D unclear. Trimming stripped 2 bases from V and 1 base from J, with 4 bases between. The length of the CDR3 is 13 residues. CDR1 and CDR2 from the germline V gene are WSHSY and SAAADI. The chain's CDR3 is CASSETRTDTQYF. For the CDR3, the DNA is TGCGCCAGCAGTGAGACGCGCACAGATACGCAGTATTTT.

The V gene is TRBV4-1, the J gene TRBJ1-2, with 9 positions matching TRBD1. Per the germline V gene, CDR1 is MGHRA and CDR2 is YSYEKL. There are 16 residues in the CDR3. With V trimmed by 1 base and J by 7 bases, 10 bases remained unmatched. The CDR3 reads CASSQGPGQGMSGYTF. The CDR3 DNA sequence: TGCGCCAGCAGCCAAGGCCCGGGACAGGGTATGTCTGGCTACACCTTC.

The CDR3 reads CASSDRVGQPQHF. CDR3 bases: TGTGCCAGTAGCGACAGGGTAGGGCAGCCCCAGCATTTT. The chain joins TRBV19 to TRBJ1-5; 7 nucleotides line up with TRBD1. The junction had 6 bases not matched to a gene; V was cut back by 6 bases and J by 7 bases. The V gene's germline CDR1 is LNHDA and CDR2 SQIVND (reference sequence). CDR3 length equals 13 residues. Looking up the rest from reference TRBV19 and TRBJ1-5 gives the full variable domain: DGGITQSPKYLFRKEGQNVTLSCEQNLNHDAMYWYRQDPGQGLRLIYYSQIVNDFQKGDIAEGYSVSREKKESFPLTVTSAQKNPTAFYLCASSDRVGQPQHFGDGTRLSIL.

The chain has TRBV29-1 and TRBJ2-7, with 12 bases aligning to TRBD1. CDR1 is SQVTM, CDR2 ANQGSEA, per germline. Germline trimming cut 4 bases from V and 4 bases from J; bases unmatched to any gene: 2. The CDR3 spans 13 residues. The CDR3 DNA reads TGCAGCGTTGCGGGACAGGGGGCGTACGAGCAGTACTTC. It translates to CSVAGQGAYEQYF.

This clone was seen a few times. J is TRBJ1-5 and V is TRBV7-9, with D hard to call. V lost 1 base and J lost 2, with 6 bases in between. In germline, CDR1 is SEHNR, CDR2 FQNEAQ (reference sequence). The CDR3 runs to 14 residues. CDR3 sequence reads: CASSLGGGNQPQHF. Here the CDR3 DNA reads TGTGCCAGCAGCTTAGGAGGCGGCAATCAGCCCCAGCATTTT.

V gene TRBV4-1 combines with J gene TRBJ1-5; D may be TRBD1 (6 bases). CDR3 length equals 15 residues. Trimming cost V 3 bases and J 2 bases, with 11 bases left between them. In germline, CDR1 is MGHRA, CDR2 YSYEKL. The CDR3 DNA reads TGCGCCAGCAGCCAGGCCAGGGGTGGCAATCAGCCCCAGCATTTT. Translating gives CASSQARGGNQPQHF.

The rearrangement links TRBV5-4 to TRBJ1-2; D is undetermined. The length of the CDR3 is 15 residues. Germline CDR1 SGHNT, CDR2 YYREEE (reference sequence). Trimming pared 0 bases from V and 7 bases from J, leaving 16 bases between. DNA for the CDR3: TGTGCCAGCAGCTTGGCAGGCGGCAGCTTTGCTGGCTACACCTTC. As protein: CASSLAGGSFAGYTF.

The chain links TRBV5-5 to TRBJ1-1, with 10 bases that match TRBD1. Germline V lookup: CDR1 SGHKS, CDR2 YYEKEE (reference sequence). Losses at the gene ends were 3 bases for V and 4 bases for J; bases not matched to a gene: 3. The CDR3 spans 14 residues. In DNA, the CDR3 is TGTGCCAGCAGCTCCGGACAGGGGGGCACTGAAGCTTTCTTT. Amino acids: CASSSGQGGTEAFF.

The chain has TRBV7-2 and TRBJ2-7, with D perhaps TRBD1 or TRBD2 (6 bases each). The CDR3 has 13 residues. Germline V gene lookup returns CDR1 SGHTA and CDR2 FQGNSA. V dropped 3 bases and J dropped 5 bases, with 11 bases sitting between them. CDR3 protein: CASSLWGAHEQYF. The DNA of the CDR3 is TGTGCCAGCAGCTTGTGGGGGGCCCACGAGCAGTACTTC.

This clone came up a few times. The chain recombines TRBV7-9 with TRBJ2-7; D is unclear. The CDR3 totals 12 residues. V was clipped by 2 bases and J by 3 bases, with 5 bases between them. CDR1 is SEHNR and CDR2 is FQNEAQ in the germline V gene (reference sequence). The CDR3 reads CASSLIFYEQYF. The CDR3 DNA sequence: TGTGCCAGCAGCTTAATATTCTACGAGCAGTACTTC.

This chain links TRBV18 with TRBJ1-4; weak D call: TRBD1 (5 bases). CDR3 length: 15 amino acids. The germline gives CDR1 KGHSH, CDR2 LQKENI. Trimming removed 2 bases from V and 8 bases from J, with 15 bases in between. The CDR3: CASSPWGPGLEKLFF. For the CDR3, the DNA is TGTGCCAGCTCACCATGGGGACCAGGGTTGGAAAAACTGTTTTTT. Full variable domain (missing parts from reference TRBV18 and TRBJ1-4): NAGVMQNPRHLVRRRGQEARLRCSPMKGHSHVYWYRQLPEEGLKFMVYLQKENIIDESGMPKERFSAEFPKEGPSILRIQQVVRGDSAAYFCASSPWGPGLEKLFFGSGTQLSVL.

This clone was picked up a small number of times. The chain has TRBV7-9 and TRBJ2-1; 7 bases align to TRBD2. Germline CDR1 reads SEHNR; CDR2 reads FQNEAQ (reference sequence). V lost 5 bases and J lost 8; bases outside the gene matches: 12. The length of the CDR3 is 15 residues. The CDR3 protein is CASSPTAGVIYEQFF. The CDR3, as DNA: TGTGCCAGCAGCCCTACGGCGGGAGTGATTTATGAGCAGTTCTTC.

CDR3 DNA sequence: TGCGCCAGCAGCCAAGATCCAGACAGGCCCCGGCCCCAGCATTTT. This sequence encodes CASSQDPDRPRPQHF. The chain recombines TRBV4-1 with TRBJ1-5, with TRBD1 as a possible D gene (6 bases). V lost 0 bases, J lost 9 bases, and 15 bases lay in between. The CDR3 contains 15 residues. The germline V gene has CDR1 MGHRA and CDR2 YSYEKL.

The chain is built from TRBV30 and TRBJ1-2, with 7 bases matching TRBD1. V was pared by 0 bases and J by 7 bases, with 5 bases of the junction left unmatched. Germline-derived CDR1 and CDR2 are GTSNPN and SVGIG (reference sequence). CDR3 length: 13 amino acids. DNA of the CDR3: TGTGCCTGGAGTGTAAAGGGGGCTGGTGGCTACACCTTC. The encoded protein is CAWSVKGAGGYTF.

This chain uses TRBV6-1 with TRBJ1-5; perhaps TRBD1 as D (5 bases). This CDR3 has 12 residues. In germline, CDR1 is MNHNS, CDR2 SASEGT. Deletions cut 11 bases from V and 7 bases from J, with 15 bases between. The CDR3 DNA is TGTGCCCTCGGGCAGGGACGCCAGCCCCAGCATTTT. This sequence encodes CALGQGRQPQHF.

The gene calls are TRBV13 and TRBJ2-1; 9 positions match TRBD2. This CDR3 has 19 residues. Germline loops: CDR1 PRHDT, CDR2 FYEKMQ (reference sequence). With 2 bases clipped from V and 5 bases from J, the junction kept 16 bases outside the gene matches. The CDR3 reads CASSLYWVQAAGGNNEQFF. CDR3 in DNA: TGTGCCAGCAGCTTATATTGGGTCCAGGCGGCGGGAGGGAACAATGAGCAGTTCTTC.

The rearrangement joins TRBV5-1 to TRBJ2-5, with TRBD2 matching over 11 bases. Trimming took 3 bases from V and 5 from J; bases not matched to a gene: 12. Germline CDR1 is SGHRS and CDR2 is YFSETQ. CDR3 size: 17 residues. CDR3 bases: TGCGCCAGCAGCTCCGGGACTAGCGGCATCCGGGGGGAGACCCAGTACTTC. Translating it yields CASSSGTSGIRGETQYF.

The chain has TRBV9 and TRBJ1-6; 8 bases fit TRBD1. This CDR3 has 15 amino acids. Trimming removed 0 bases from V and 10 bases from J; junction bases left unmatched: 6. Per the germline V gene, CDR1 is SGDLS and CDR2 is YYNGEE. Written as DNA, the CDR3 is TGTGCCAGCAGCGTAGCCGGACAGGGCGGATCACCCCTCCACTTT. It is translated as CASSVAGQGGSPLHF. Drawing the rest from reference TRBV9 and TRBJ1-6, the complete variable domain is DSGVTQTPKHLITATGQRVTLRCSPRSGDLSVYWYQQSLDQGLQFLIQYYNGEERAKGNILERFSAQQFPDLHSELNLSSLELGDSALYFCASSVAGQGGSPLHFGNGTRLTVT.

The chain joins TRBV19 to TRBJ1-2, with no clear D. The CDR3 runs 14 residues. Germline V CDR1 and CDR2: LNHDA, SQIVND (reference sequence). V lost 2 bases and J lost 2, with 9 bases in between. The CDR3 bases are TGTGCCAGTAGTATACTCATTCCAAACTATGGCTACACCTTC. It encodes CASSILIPNYGYTF.